This paragraph reports one TCR beta chain. The antigen is not known. This entry belongs to a study of cytomegalovirus exposure and HLA in healthy donors. Study as a whole: Samples from HLA-typed donors yielded about 80 million unique TCRs in an early data release.

Amplification used 60 Vbeta primers and 13 Jbeta primers. TCRdb's table, derived via immunoSEQ multiplex PCR, lists solely in-frame clones and lacks some. The table has 55,000 or so clones, roughly four fifths seen once. Broader study findings: Later analysis showed TCR association rates varying by HLA locus, highest for DRB1 and lowest for HLA-C. There were a few CMV-associated chains whose specificity for CMV antigens was confirmed in vitro.

Germline V lookup: CDR1 SGHKS, CDR2 YYEKEE (reference sequence). The junction had 2 bases not matched to a gene; V was cut back by 1 base and J by 3 bases. There are 14 residues in the CDR3. V gene TRBV5-5 combines with J gene TRBJ2-7; 9 bases agree with TRBD1. The TCR sequence derives from a middle-aged man in good health and CMV-seronegative. Sequenced input: PBMCs. This chain's CDR3 is CASSLLTGGYEQYF. CDR3 nucleotide sequence: TGTGCCAGCAGCTTGTTGACAGGGGGCTACGAGCAGTACTTC.